A selection of T cell receptor beta chains follows, all from one sample in a study of blood T cell repertoires in COVID-19. Clones were sequenced by immunoSEQ multiplex PCR, and TCRdb holds only the in-frame ones, with some missing. The profile shows roughly 220,000 clones, 80% to 90% of them singletons. Input material: peripheral blood. The receptors were sampled from a man younger than 45 who had recovered from COVID-19. The CDR3 runs from the conserved cysteine through the conserved F or W. A D gene is named only where the DNA matches it firmly.

D	J	V	CDR3
TRBD1	TRBJ1-2	TRBV5-1	CASSSGQGTVRDYGYTF
.	TRBJ2-7	TRBV5-6	CASSSQGAYEQYF
TRBD2	TRBJ2-1	TRBV6-5	CASSYEGLASSEQFF
.	TRBJ1-1	TRBV5-6	CASSPTGTEAFF
TRBD2	TRBJ2-1	TRBV6-6	CASRGLADDDEQFF
.	TRBJ1-2	TRBV7-9	CASSPIRVRDYGYTF
TRBD1	TRBJ1-1	TRBV19	CASSSTRDRYGDTEAFF
.	TRBJ2-3	TRBV11-2	CASGPRSTDTQYF
.	TRBJ2-7	TRBV10-3	CAISESRRGGRYEQYF
.	TRBJ1-2	TRBV6-5	CASSPQANYGYTF
TRBD1	TRBJ1-5	TRBV5-5	CASSLRDRGSVGNQPQHF
.	TRBJ1-2	TRBV5-1	CASSLAGGAGGYGYTF
.	TRBJ1-1	TRBV7-2	CASIPSPRTEAFF
TRBD1	TRBJ1-1	TRBV18	CASSTGALAFF
TRBD2	TRBJ2-7	TRBV5-1	CASSSPGGHEQYF
.	TRBJ2-3	TRBV10-3	CAISESRSSGLTDTQYF
.	TRBJ1-2	TRBV6-5	CASSYGGDGLTYGYTF
.	TRBJ2-7	TRBV12-3/TRBV12-4	CASSVGGSYEQYF
.	TRBJ1-1	TRBV6-6	CASSVLAASNTEAFF
.	TRBJ1-5	TRBV29-1	CSVGAAQGQPQHF
.	TRBJ2-3	TRBV19	CASSILMSTDTQYF
TRBD1	TRBJ2-3	TRBV27	CASSFWDSQADTQYF
TRBD1	TRBJ1-2	TRBV9	CASSATTGTLGYTF
.	TRBJ2-2	TRBV5-6	CASSLDTYTGELFF
.	TRBJ1-1	TRBV10-3	CAISESSGVEAFF
TRBD1	TRBJ1-2	TRBV10-3	CAISDTPGTGVIPF
TRBD1	TRBJ2-7	TRBV29-1	CSVQTGGSYEQYF